A single sample is the source of the 17 T cell receptor beta chains below, sequenced in a study of cytomegalovirus exposure and HLA in healthy donors (dated by TCRdb to between 2016 and 2019). Receptors were amplified or captured by the immunoSEQ multiplex PCR assay. For the multiplex PCR, a mixture combining 60 forward primers for TCR Vbeta segments and 13 reverse primers for TCR Jbeta segments was used. As stored in TCRdb, this immuneACCESS dataset retains in-frame rearrangements with V and J assigned. A fraction of the clones does not appear; measured against another copy, unresolved V genes explain less than half of the discrepancy, and the remainder lacks a known reason. The sample table lists some 130,000 clones, 75% to 85% of them with a count of one. The leading ten clones occupy 2% to 3% of the sample. Sequencing was performed on PBMCs. These receptors originate from a man in his thirties or forties in good health and CMV-seronegative.

The chain couples TRBV21-1 to TRBJ2-7; TRBD1 is taken as the D call from the table, unchecked against the DNA. TRBV21-1 is described as a pseudogene. This CDR3 is 18 amino acids long. The CDR3 loop is CASSDVAAGDGFWYEQYF. CDR3 nucleotide sequence: TGTGCCAGCAGTGATGTTGCTGCAGGGGACGGCTTTTGGTACGAGCAGTACTTC.

The chain couples TRBV27 to TRBJ1-5; D not resolved. The germline CDR1 and CDR2 sequences are MNHEY and SMNVEV (reference sequence). The CDR3 is 15 residues long. The V end lost 5 bases, the J end lost 1 base, and 12 bases lay between the germline ends. This CDR3 reads CASSTRLASNQPQHF. Written as DNA, the CDR3 is TGTGCCAGCAGTACCAGACTGGCAAGCAATCAGCCCCAGCATTTT.

The chain employs TRBV7-2 and TRBJ2-5, with 9 bases that match TRBD2. CDR3 size: 16 residues. In germline, CDR1 is SGHTA, CDR2 FQGNSA. V lost 3 bases to trimming and J lost 2 bases; unmatched junction nucleotides: 7. CDR3 DNA sequence: TGTGCCAGCAGCTTTCGTGGCGGGAGGGTTCAAGAGACCCAGTACTTC. This codes for CASSFRGGRVQETQYF.

V usage is TRBV19 and J usage is TRBJ1-1; D unclear. This CDR3 has 14 amino acids. V was trimmed by 5 bases and J by 2 bases, leaving 12 bases between them. Germline assignment: CDR1 LNHDA and CDR2 SQIVND (reference sequence). The CDR3 sequence: CASSAVDGNTEAFF. In DNA form, the CDR3 reads TGTGCCAGTAGTGCGGTAGACGGAAACACTGAAGCTTTCTTT. Using reference TRBV19 and TRBJ1-1 for the parts outside the CDR3, the full variable domain is DGGITQSPKYLFRKEGQNVTLSCEQNLNHDAMYWYRQDPGQGLRLIYYSQIVNDFQKGDIAEGYSVSREKKESFPLTVTSAQKNPTAFYLCASSAVDGNTEAFFGQGTRLTVV.

This chain uses TRBV7-9 with TRBJ1-5; 8 bases agree with TRBD1. The CDR3 totals 13 residues. Germline V gene sequence: CDR1 SEHNR, CDR2 FQNEAQ (reference sequence). Losses at the gene ends were 5 bases for V and 3 bases for J; bases not matched to a gene: 0. The CDR3 nucleotides are TGTGCCAGCAGCCAGGGGGCCAATCAGCCCCAGCATTTT. It encodes CASSQGANQPQHF.

The V gene is TRBV4-1, the J gene TRBJ2-2, with D possibly being TRBD2 (7 bases). The V end lost 8 bases, the J end lost 6 bases, and 10 bases lay between the germline ends. Germline V CDR1 and CDR2: MGHRA, YSYEKL. The CDR3 length is 12 residues. The CDR3 region is CASGGGAGELFF. The DNA of the CDR3 is TGCGCCAGCGGAGGGGGGGCCGGGGAGCTGTTTTTT.

CDR3 bases: TGTGCCAGCAGACAGGGACGAGCGGCAACCGGGGAGCTGTTTTTT. Amino acids: CASRQGRAATGELFF. The chain employs TRBV27 and TRBJ2-2, with a possible D match to TRBD1 (6 bases). With 6 bases removed from V and 5 bases from J, the gap between germline ends came to 16 bases. Germline CDR1 and CDR2: MNHEY and SMNVEV (reference sequence). The CDR3 spans 15 residues.

The chain recombines TRBV6-1 with TRBJ2-7; D not certain. CDR3 length: 14 amino acids. Trimming removed 0 bases at V and 3 bases at J, with 9 bases between. Germline assignment: CDR1 MNHNS and CDR2 SASEGT. The CDR3 sequence: CASSEAAGYYEQYF. For the CDR3, the DNA is TGTGCCAGCAGTGAAGCGGCCGGGTACTACGAGCAGTACTTC.

This chain links TRBV7-9 with TRBJ1-1; possible D gene TRBD1, 6 bases. Trimming removed 5 bases at V and 0 bases at J, with 13 bases between. Germline V lookup: CDR1 SEHNR, CDR2 FQNEAQ (reference sequence). The CDR3 has 15 residues. The CDR3 protein is CASSPTGTLNTEAFF. The CDR3 DNA reads as TGTGCCAGCAGCCCCACCGGGACACTGAACACTGAAGCTTTCTTT.

The rearrangement uses TRBV9 and TRBJ2-3; D is possibly TRBD2 (5 bases). From germline, CDR1 is SGDLS and CDR2 YYNGEE. The CDR3 spans 15 residues. V lost 2 bases and J 2 bases, leaving 12 bases between the germline ends. This chain's CDR3 is CASSVRAANTDTQYF. CDR3 bases: TGTGCCAGCAGCGTGCGGGCAGCGAACACAGATACGCAGTATTTT.

This clone was picked up a small number of times. The rearrangement joins TRBV4-3 to TRBJ2-7; no clear D. Per germline, CDR1 LGHNA and CDR2 YSLEER. V was trimmed by 1 base and J by 2 bases, leaving 9 bases between them. This CDR3 has 14 residues. CDR3 coding DNA: TGCGCCAGCAGCCAAGCGGAGCGCGCCTACGAGCAGTACTTC. This sequence encodes CASSQAERAYEQYF.

This chain joins TRBV4-3 and TRBJ1-2; D uncertain. The V end was cut by 1 base, the J end by 2 bases, with 11 bases between. Germline CDR1 is LGHNA and CDR2 is YSLEER. The CDR3 contains 15 residues. This CDR3 reads CASSQAPAANYGYTF. In nucleotides, the CDR3 is TGCGCCAGCAGCCAAGCTCCGGCGGCCAACTATGGCTACACCTTC.

V usage is TRBV11-3 and J usage is TRBJ1-5; D gene ambiguous. The V end lost 4 bases, the J end lost 2 bases, and 15 bases lay between the germline ends. CDR3 size: 16 residues. Germline lookup yields CDR1 SGHNT and CDR2 YENEEA. The CDR3 bases are TGTGCCAGCAGCTCACCCGGGGAGGGCCGCAATCAGCCCCAGCATTTT. It is translated as CASSSPGEGRNQPQHF.

This chain joins TRBV5-1 and TRBJ2-5; no firm D call. TRBJ2-7 explains the end of the DNA better; the J call may be wrong. Germline values: CDR1 SGHRS, CDR2 YFSETQ. This CDR3 is built from 14 residues. DNA of the CDR3: TGCGCCAGCAGCCGAGATCACGTATCCTACGAGCAGTACTTC. Translated: CASSRDHVSYEQYF.

The J gene is TRBJ2-1, the V gene TRBV2; D call uncertain. Germline values: CDR1 SNHLY, CDR2 FYNNEI. The CDR3 loop spans 14 amino acids. Trimming stripped 1 base from V and 4 bases from J, with 8 bases between. The CDR3 DNA sequence: TGTGCCAGCAGTGAAGACTATGCGTACAATGAGCAGTTCTTC. This gives the protein CASSEDYAYNEQFF.

The rearrangement uses TRBV9 and TRBJ2-7; weak D call: TRBD1 (6 bases). CDR1 and CDR2 (germline): SGDLS, YYNGEE. There are 15 residues in the CDR3. The ends were cut back, 3 bases at V and 4 bases at J, with 17 bases in the middle. The DNA of the CDR3 is TGTGCCAGCAGCGCCGACCCCGGGACAAAGTACGAGCAGTACTTC. This sequence encodes CASSADPGTKYEQYF.

This rearrangement joins TRBV29-1 to TRBJ2-3; maybe TRBD2 (5 bases). The CDR3 covers 13 residues. CDR1 and CDR2 from the germline V gene are SQVTM and ANQGSEA. Trimming removed 2 bases from V and 3 bases from J, with 9 bases in between. The CDR3 region has the DNA TGCAGCGTTGAATATCGACTAACAGATACGCAGTATTTT. It specifies CSVEYRLTDTQYF.